Presented here are 17 T cell receptor beta chains from one specimen sequenced in a study of shared clonotypes between healthy human individuals. The data were produced by immunoSEQ multiplex PCR, yet TCRdb's version contains in-frame clones alone and is incomplete. Here the sample spans over a million clones, about 74% being singletons. Material: memory CD4+ T cells sorted from blood. This sample's subset: CD45RA-negative fraction. The source is a man between 18 and 35 years old in good health.

The chain couples TRBV4-2 to TRBJ2-5; D may be TRBD1 or TRBD2 (5 bases each). The CDR3 consists of 14 residues. The V end was cut by 1 base, the J end by 1 base, with 7 bases between. Germline loops: CDR1 LGHNA, CDR2 YNFKEQ. The CDR3 here is CASSQGGAQETQYF. CDR3 nucleotides: TGTGCCAGCAGCCAAGGAGGGGCCCAAGAGACCCAGTACTTC.

The rearrangement links TRBV25-1 to TRBJ1-2; tentatively, D is TRBD1 (6 bases). The CDR3 loop spans 14 amino acids. V shed 2 bases and J shed 8 bases, with 15 bases lying between them. Germline CDR1 MGHDK, CDR2 SYGVNS. The CDR3 DNA is TGTGCCAGCAGTGAAGTGGGCAGGGGATCCGGCTACACCTTC. As protein: CASSEVGRGSGYTF.

The chain combines TRBV10-3 with TRBJ2-1, with D maybe TRBD1 (5 bases). V dropped 0 bases and J dropped 6 bases, with 15 bases sitting between them. CDR3 length equals 16 residues. Germline V gene sequence: CDR1 ENHRY, CDR2 SYGVKD. The CDR3 DNA follows: TGTGCCATCAGTGAGTCGATTGGACAAGTGGGCAATGAGCAGTTCTTC. This codes for CAISESIGQVGNEQFF.

The gene calls are TRBV30 and TRBJ2-3; D is ambiguous. The CDR3 spans 12 residues. Germline CDR1 is GTSNPN and CDR2 is SVGIG (reference sequence). V lost 2 bases and J 2 bases, leaving 5 bases between the germline ends. CDR3 bases: TGTGCCTGGAGTCTACTCACAGATACGCAGTATTTT. It specifies CAWSLLTDTQYF.

The chain uses TRBV5-1 and TRBJ2-3; D unclear. Trimming left V 5 bases short and J 6 bases short, with 13 bases between. CDR1 is SGHRS, CDR2 YFSETQ, per germline. CDR3 length equals 13 residues. CDR3 bases: TGCGCCAGCAGGGTGTCCATCGGGGATACGCAGTATTTT. Translating gives CASRVSIGDTQYF.

This clone was found a few times. The chain uses TRBV9 and TRBJ2-2, with D perhaps matching TRBD1 or TRBD2 (6 bases each). Germline V gene sequence: CDR1 SGDLS, CDR2 YYNGEE. The V gene lost 6 bases and the J gene lost 4 bases, with 13 bases spanning the gap. The CDR3 totals 14 residues. The CDR3 DNA reads as TGTGCCAGCACGGGGGCGCCTATCACCGGGGAGCTGTTTTTT. Its translation: CASTGAPITGELFF. Full variable domain (missing parts from reference TRBV9 and TRBJ2-2): DSGVTQTPKHLITATGQRVTLRCSPRSGDLSVYWYQQSLDQGLQFLIQYYNGEERAKGNILERFSAQQFPDLHSELNLSSLELGDSALYFCASTGAPITGELFFGEGSRLTVL.

The V call is TRBV5-1, the J call TRBJ2-7; D tentatively reads TRBD1 or TRBD2 (5 bases each). The V gene lost 6 bases and the J gene lost 1 base, with 8 bases spanning the gap. Germline V gene sequence: CDR1 SGHRS, CDR2 YFSETQ. CDR3 length equals 12 residues. This CDR3 is CASMGVSYEQYF. CDR3 in DNA: TGCGCCAGCATGGGGGTTTCCTACGAGCAGTACTTC. The entire variable domain, with the rest obtained from reference TRBV5-1 and TRBJ2-7, is as follows: KAGVTQTPRYLIKTRGQQVTLSCSPISGHRSVSWYQQTPGQGLQFLFEYFSETQRNKGNFPGRFSGRQFSNSRSEMNVSTLELGDSALYLCASMGVSYEQYFGPGTRLTVT.

This clone was counted only a few times. The chain joins TRBV25-1 to TRBJ1-5, with TRBD1 matching 7 bases. Germline-derived CDR1 and CDR2 are MGHDK and SYGVNS. Trimming cost V 6 bases and J 2 bases; bases outside gene matches: 7. The CDR3 is made up of 15 amino acids. In DNA, the CDR3 is TGTGCCAGCAGCCCGGCGGGGACAGGCAATCAGCCCCAGCATTTT. It specifies CASSPAGTGNQPQHF.

The genes are TRBV5-4 and TRBJ2-2; 7 bases fit TRBD1. Germline V gene sequence: CDR1 SGHNT, CDR2 YYREEE (reference sequence). The CDR3 runs to 15 residues. Germline trimming cut 5 bases from V and 1 base from J; bases unmatched to any gene: 5. CDR3 nucleotide sequence: TGTGCCAGCAGTTCGGACAGGTGGAACACCGGGGAGCTGTTTTTT. Its protein product is CASSSDRWNTGELFF. The complete variable domain, with remaining parts taken from reference TRBV5-4 and TRBJ2-2, reads ETGVTQSPTHLIKTRGQQVTLRCSSQSGHNTVSWYQQALGQGPQFIFQYYREEENGRGNFPPRFSGLQFPNYSSELNVNALELDDSALYLCASSSDRWNTGELFFGEGSRLTVL.

To note about this clone: Other nucleotide sequences from this sample produce the same CDR3. This sequence joins TRBV5-1 and TRBJ1-5, with TRBD1 matching 7 bases. The V segment lost 0 bases and the J segment 4 bases; nucleotides outside the gene matches: 4. The CDR3 contains 15 residues. The germline V gene has CDR1 SGHRS and CDR2 YFSETQ. The CDR3 nucleotides are TGCGCCAGCAGCTTGGAGGGGGCAAGTAATCAGCCCCAGCATTTT. Protein product: CASSLEGASNQPQHF.

The chain recombines TRBV28 with TRBJ2-5, with 15 bases matching TRBD2. V shed 7 bases, J shed 4 bases, and the junction held 7 bases outside the gene matches. CDR1 MDHEN and CDR2 SYDVKM come from the germline V gene. The CDR3 runs to 16 residues. DNA for the CDR3: TGTGCCAGCACCAGCCGGACTAGCGGGGGGGCAGAGACCCAGTACTTC. Its translation is CASTSRTSGGAETQYF.

V is TRBV29-1 and J is TRBJ1-6, with a possible D match to TRBD1 (6 bases). The CDR3 totals 15 residues. Trimming pared 6 bases from V and 7 bases from J, leaving 19 bases between. Germline-derived CDR1 and CDR2 are SQVTM and ANQGSEA. In nucleotides, the CDR3 is TGCAGCGTCCAGGACGAGGGGGTGGTAAATTCACCCCTCCACTTT. Translated, it gives CSVQDEGVVNSPLHF.

The rearrangement uses TRBV6-5 and TRBJ1-3; 10 nucleotides line up with TRBD1. The trim removed 6 bases at V and 7 bases at J, leaving 0 bases unmatched. Germline assignment: CDR1 MNHEY and CDR2 SVGAGI. This CDR3 is built from 12 residues. The CDR3 loop reads CASRGQGNTIYF. DNA for the CDR3: TGTGCCAGCAGGGGACAGGGGAACACCATATATTTT.

The chain combines TRBV14 with TRBJ2-2; D is unclear. The V end was cut by 0 bases, the J end by 4 bases, with 6 bases between. The CDR3 runs 14 residues. Germline lookup yields CDR1 SGHDN and CDR2 FVKESK. CDR3 sequence: CASSQDLGTGELFF. The CDR3 DNA is TGTGCCAGCAGCCAAGATTTGGGCACCGGGGAGCTGTTTTTT. Based on the CDR3 plus reference TRBV14 and TRBJ2-2, the full variable domain is EAGVTQFPSHSVIEKGQTVTLRCDPISGHDNLYWYRRVMGKEIKFLLHFVKESKQDESGMPNNRFLAERTGGTYSTLKVQPAELEDSGVYFCASSQDLGTGELFFGEGSRLTVL.

The chain employs TRBV19 and TRBJ2-1; D is ambiguous. The CDR3 is 12 residues long. V lost 2 bases and J lost 8, with 7 bases in between. Germline lookup yields CDR1 LNHDA and CDR2 SQIVND (reference sequence). Here the CDR3 DNA reads TGTGCCAGTAGTATACGGGCGGATGAGCAGTTCTTC. It yields the protein CASSIRADEQFF.

J is TRBJ1-5 and V is TRBV10-2; 8 nucleotides agree with TRBD1. Trimming took 2 bases from V and 4 from J; bases not matched to a gene: 1. CDR3 length: 14 residues. Germline V CDR1 and CDR2: WSHSY, SAAADI. The CDR3 loop is CASSEDRGNQPQHF. Written as DNA, the CDR3 is TGCGCCAGCAGTGAGGACAGGGGAAATCAGCCCCAGCATTTT.

In its sample, this clone was seen a few times. The chain has TRBV7-9 and TRBJ2-1, with TRBD2 identical over 12 bases. Germline V lookup: CDR1 SEHNR, CDR2 FQNEAQ (reference sequence). This CDR3 is 15 amino acids long. V gave up 5 bases and J gave up 4 bases; unmatched junction bases: 3. The DNA for the CDR3 is TGTGCCAGCAGCCAGACTAGCGGGGGATACAATGAGCAGTTCTTC. This gives the protein CASSQTSGGYNEQFF.